Listed below are T cell receptor beta chains from one sample, sequenced in a study of cytomegalovirus exposure and HLA in healthy donors. Profiling relied on immunoSEQ multiplex PCR, and the TCRdb table lists in-frame clones only, not all of them. This sample has 100,000 or so clones, with approximately 69% found just once. Specimen: PBMCs. These receptors all come from a man between 25 and 39 years old in good health and CMV-seronegative. The CDR3 runs from the conserved cysteine through the conserved F or W. D genes are given only for firm matches. Clone sizes are given selectively: once, few, many, or a class where the clone is expanded.

TRBJ1-4 | NA | NA | TRBV5-1 | CASSSNWGATNEKLFF | TGCGCCAGCAGCTCGAATTGGGGCGCAACTAATGAAAAACTGTTTTTT
TRBJ1-1 | TRBD1 | NA | TRBV28 | CASRQGQGLMNTEAFF | TGTGCCAGCAGGCAAGGACAGGGGCTTATGAACACTGAAGCTTTCTTT
TRBJ1-5 | TRBD1 | NA | TRBV28 | CATSTGRRPQHF | TGTGCCACCTCGACAGGGCGGAGACCCCAGCATTTT
TRBJ2-7 | TRBD1 | NA | TRBV6-5 | CASREGTGGSEQYF | TGTGCCAGCAGGGAAGGGACAGGGGGCTCCGAGCAGTACTTC
TRBJ1-4 | NA | NA | TRBV30 | CAWSLQTNEKLFF | TGTGCCTGGAGTCTACAGACTAATGAAAAACTGTTTTTT
TRBJ1-6 | NA | few | TRBV4-3 | CASSQAGHNNSPLHF | TGCGCCAGCAGCCAAGCGGGACACAACAATTCACCCCTCCACTTT
TRBJ2-2 | NA | few | TRBV9 | CASSVDTYTGELFF | TGTGCCAGCAGCGTAGACACATACACCGGGGAGCTGTTTTTT
TRBJ2-1 | TRBD1 | NA | TRBV4-1 | CASSPSGTGGYNEQFF | TGCGCCAGCAGCCCCTCCGGGACAGGGGGATACAATGAGCAGTTCTTC
TRBJ1-3 | TRBD1 | NA | TRBV4-3 | CASSQSTGTGNTIYF | TGCGCCAGCAGCCAGTCGACAGGGACTGGAAACACCATATATTTT
TRBJ1-2 | NA | NA | TRBV6-6 | CASTPGTTAGYTF | TGTGCCAGCACCCCCGGGACAACGGCGGGCTACACCTTC
TRBJ2-2 | TRBD1 | few | TRBV28 | CASSGGQAKKKGELFF | TGTGCCAGCAGCGGGGGACAGGCGAAAAAGAAGGGGGAGCTGTTTTTT
TRBJ1-1 | NA | NA | TRBV28 | CASSSLGRGEMNTEAFF | TGTGCCAGCAGTTCCCTGGGGAGGGGGGAAATGAACACTGAAGCTTTCTTT
TRBJ1-1 | NA | few | TRBV7-2 | CASSQTTNLNTEAFF | TGCGCCAGCAGCCAAACCACCAACTTGAACACTGAAGCTTTCTTT
TRBJ2-7 | NA | many | TRBV29-1 | CSAEDRYEQYF | TGCAGCGCTGAGGACAGATACGAGCAGTACTTC
TRBJ2-5 | TRBD1 | NA | TRBV11-3 | CASGRTGALGIETQYF | TGTGCCAGCGGACGGACAGGCGCTCTGGGGATAGAGACCCAGTACTTC
TRBJ2-1 | NA | NA | TRBV11-3 | CASSSPHNEQFF | TGTGCCAGCAGCTCTCCCCACAATGAGCAGTTCTTC
TRBJ2-7 | TRBD1 | NA | TRBV11-2 | CASAEGQVYYEQYF | TGTGCCTCAGCAGAGGGACAGGTCTACTACGAGCAGTACTTC
TRBJ2-3 | NA | NA | TRBV19 | CASSRLSWDITSTDTQYF | TGTGCCAGTAGTAGACTCTCCTGGGACATAACTAGCACAGATACGCAGTATTTT
TRBJ2-1 | TRBD2 | NA | TRBV11-1 | CASSLPGLAVNEQFF | TGTGCCAGCAGCTTACCGGGACTAGCGGTGAATGAGCAGTTCTTC
TRBJ2-2 | NA | NA | TRBV5-1 | CASSLLEGGGELFF | TGCGCCAGCAGCTTGCTGGAGGGTGGCGGGGAGCTGTTTTTT
TRBJ1-5 | TRBD1 | NA | TRBV19 | CASSMNNRGFVQPQHF | TGTGCCAGTAGTATGAATAACAGGGGGTTCGTTCAGCCCCAGCATTTT
TRBJ1-1 | TRBD1 | NA | TRBV7-9 | CASSHPRQGGHTEAFF | TGTGCCAGCAGCCACCCCCGACAGGGGGGACACACTGAAGCTTTCTTT
TRBJ2-2 | TRBD1 | NA | TRBV5-6 | CASSFGGQGSNGELFF | TGTGCCAGCAGCTTTGGGGGACAGGGTAGTAACGGGGAGCTGTTTTTT
TRBJ2-6 | TRBD1 | NA | TRBV28 | CASSSPGQISGANGLTF | TGTGCCAGCAGTTCTCCGGGACAGATCTCTGGGGCCAACGGCCTGACTTTC
TRBJ1-2 | TRBD1 | NA | TRBV18 | CASTQDRENYGYTF | TGTGCCAGCACCCAAGACAGGGAGAACTATGGCTACACCTTC
TRBJ2-1 | NA | NA | TRBV2 | CASSVGQGRDEQFF | TGTGCCAGCAGTGTGGGGCAGGGGAGGGATGAGCAGTTCTTC
TRBJ1-1 | NA | once | TRBV28 | CASSLRYTEAFF | TGTGCCAGCAGTTTACGGTACACTGAAGCTTTCTTT
TRBJ2-1 | NA | NA | TRBV7-3 | CASSPSAGISYNEQFF | TGTGCCAGCAGCCCGTCAGCGGGTATCTCCTACAATGAGCAGTTCTTC
TRBJ1-1 | NA | once | TRBV4-2 | CASSQQTGISELGAFF | TGTGCCAGCAGCCAACAAACCGGGATCTCCGAACTGGGAGCTTTCTTT
TRBJ2-3 | NA | NA | TRBV5-1 | CASSLEPNTDTQYF | TGCGCCAGCAGCTTGGAACCTAACACAGATACGCAGTATTTT
TRBJ1-2 | TRBD1 | NA | TRBV7-8 | CASTNRGLTGSTYGYTF | TGTGCCAGCACAAATAGAGGACTGACAGGGTCAACATATGGCTACACCTTC
TRBJ1-5 | TRBD1 | once | TRBV6-1 | CASRKGQGSNQPQHF | TGTGCCAGCAGGAAGGGACAGGGGTCCAATCAGCCCCAGCATTTT
TRBJ2-3 | TRBD2 | NA | TRBV5-1 | CASGVSAGGPDTQYF | TGCGCCAGCGGGGTCTCAGCGGGAGGGCCGGATACGCAGTATTTT
TRBJ2-7 | TRBD2 | NA | TRBV4-1 | CASSQGGAGFYEQYF | TGCGCCAGCAGCCAGGGGGGAGCGGGATTCTACGAGCAGTACTTC
TRBJ1-3 | NA | NA | TRBV18 | CASSPTAQSGNTIYF | TGTGCCAGCTCACCGACAGCACAATCTGGAAACACCATATATTTT
TRBJ2-2 | TRBD1 | NA | TRBV7-8 | CASSFQDRGPNGELFF | TGTGCCAGCAGCTTCCAAGACAGGGGGCCTAACGGGGAGCTGTTTTTT
TRBJ2-6 | NA | once | TRBV7-3 | CASSLTHNTVANVLTF | TGTGCCAGCAGCTTAACGCATAACACCGTGGCCAACGTCCTGACTTTC
TRBJ2-1 | TRBD2 | NA | TRBV10-3 | CAIRDSGGSYNEQFF | TGTGCCATCAGAGATAGCGGGGGCTCCTACAATGAGCAGTTCTTC
TRBJ1-2 | TRBD1 | NA | TRBV15 | CATSGDRTGQGYTF | TGTGCCACCAGCGGAGATAGGACAGGGCAAGGCTACACCTTC
TRBJ2-2 | TRBD2 | NA | TRBV27 | CASSLRGTSGFANTGELFF | TGTGCCAGCAGTTTACGTGGGACTAGCGGATTTGCAAACACCGGGGAGCTGTTTTTT
TRBJ1-1 | NA | NA | TRBV28 | CASSSGGGEAEAFF | TGTGCCAGCAGCTCGGGGGGGGGCGAGGCTGAAGCTTTCTTT
TRBJ2-7 | NA | few | TRBV7-9 | CASSLRGLASYEQYF | TGTGCCAGCAGCCTTAGGGGACTTGCCTCCTACGAGCAGTACTTC